The clone carrying this TCR beta chain has a handful of counts. Its antigen remains unknown. PCR amplification relied on 60 Vbeta primers (plus 13 Jbeta primers). The protocol was immunoSEQ multiplex PCR, while the TCRdb copy is restricted to in-frame clones and leaves out a portion. Here the sample spans about 80,000 clones, under 90% being singletons. V lost 1 base and J lost 11, with 18 bases in between. Germline lookup yields CDR1 SGDLS and CDR2 YYNGEE. There are 14 residues in the CDR3. This entry comes from a study of cytomegalovirus exposure and HLA in healthy donors. Study-wide context: An earlier analysis identified approximately 120 million unique TCR beta sequences in some 170 million T cells. The study, taken as a whole, reports: Looking again later, the authors saw that most CMV-associated TCR beta chains seemed HLA-restricted.

Sequenced material: PBMCs. V gene TRBV9 combines with J gene TRBJ2-5, with TRBD2 as a possible D gene (5 bases). The TCR comes from a man aged 45-60 years in good health and CMV-seropositive. The CDR3 is CASSVRSGVGEQYF. CDR3 in DNA: TGTGCCAGCAGCGTAAGGTCCGGGGTAGGTGAGCAGTACTTC. Combining the CDR3 with reference TRBV9 and TRBJ2-5 gives the whole variable domain DSGVTQTPKHLITATGQRVTLRCSPRSGDLSVYWYQQSLDQGLQFLIQYYNGEERAKGNILERFSAQQFPDLHSELNLSSLELGDSALYFCASSVRSGVGEQYFGPGTRLLVL.